This T cell receptor beta chain was documented in a study of T cell changes during pregnancy in multiple sclerosis. There are a few counts of this clone. Assay: immunoSEQ multiplex PCR; the TCRdb copy retains only in-frame clones and omits some. The data show roughly 41,000 clones, 89% seen once. The CDR3 covers 15 residues. V was cut by 4 bases and J by 3 bases, with 16 bases left in between. The germline V gene has CDR1 SGHRS and CDR2 YFSETQ. This material consisted of CD4+ T cells from peripheral blood mononuclear cells, taken in the first trimester of pregnancy. The TCR was taken from a female donor with multiple sclerosis, enrolled in a pregnancy study. The chain is built from TRBV5-1 and TRBJ1-1; maybe TRBD1 (5 bases). This CDR3 is CASSAERTGDTEAFF. The DNA of the CDR3 is TGCGCCAGCAGCGCCGAGAGGACGGGGGACACTGAAGCTTTCTTT.